This is a list of T cell receptor beta chains from one sample in a study of patients and donors after allogeneic stem cell transplantation. Via MiXCR, TCRdb re-called the RT-PCR reads, giving one row per CDR3 protein. The profile shows under 200,000 distinct CDR3 sequences, approximately 31% of them singletons. The sample taken for sequencing was blood, either unsorted or a sorted T cell fraction (not recorded which). Every receptor here comes from a human donor who was either an allogeneic HSCT recipient or a stem cell or donor lymphocyte infusion donor (not recorded which). It is not recorded whose cells these are; they may come from a transplant donor. Both conserved end residues are part of each CDR3. The D gene is left open where the match is weak. Expanded clones are given a class, and other clones once, few, many or no size at all.

clone_size	d_call	v_call	j_call	cdr3_length	cdr3_nt	cdr3_aa
NA	NA	TRBV5-1	TRBJ2-7	15	TGCGCCAGCAGCTCACGGGCGGTAAGCTCCTACGAGCAGTACTTC	CASSSRAVSSYEQYF
NA	NA	TRBV5-6	TRBJ1-4	15	TGTGCCAGCAGCTTGGAGAAGGGGGCTAATGAAAAACTGTTTTTT	CASSLEKGANEKLFF
few	NA	TRBV20-1	TRBJ2-1	15	TGCAGTGCGTACTTCTTCGGGATCCCACAATATGAGCAGTTCTTC	CSAYFFGIPQYEQFF
few	NA	TRBV12-3/TRBV12-4	TRBJ2-5	14	TGTGCCAGCAGTTTACATGGTCCGGTAGAGACCCAGTACTTC	CASSLHGPVETQYF
NA	NA	TRBV5-1	TRBJ2-7	11	TGCGCCAGCAGCTTGCAAGATGAGCAGTACTTC	CASSLQDEQYF
NA	TRBD1	TRBV6-5	TRBJ1-2	15	TGTGCCAGCAGTCCGGACAGGGTTTATACCTATGGCTACACCTTC	CASSPDRVYTYGYTF
NA	TRBD2	TRBV20-1	TRBJ2-1	13	TGCAGTGCGGGACTAGCACCCTACAATGAGCAGTTCTTC	CSAGLAPYNEQFF
few	TRBD2	TRBV6-4	TRBJ2-1	14	TGTGCCAGCAGTGCCCTAGCGGGGTACAATGAGCAGTTCTTC	CASSALAGYNEQFF
few	NA	TRBV29-1	TRBJ2-1	11	TGCAGCGTTAGGAGTAGCGCTGAGCAGTTCTTC	CSVRSSAEQFF
many	NA	TRBV28	TRBJ1-1	16	TGTGCCAGCAGTCCTACATCCGGGGGGCCCTCGCTTGAAGCTTTCTTT	CASSPTSGGPSLEAFF
few	TRBD1	TRBV18	TRBJ1-6	14	TGTGCCAGCTCACCGGGACAGGGACCTTCACCCCTCCACTTT	CASSPGQGPSPLHF
NA	NA	TRBV29-1	TRBJ2-1	16	TGCAGCGTTGTCGGGTCCGGGACAAGCTCCTACAATGAGCAGTTCTTC	CSVVGSGTSSYNEQFF
few	TRBD1	TRBV4-3	TRBJ1-4	16	TGCGCCAGCAGCCAAGGGGAGGGACAGTCTAATGAAAAACTGTTTTTT	CASSQGEGQSNEKLFF
many	NA	TRBV7-2	TRBJ1-2	13	TGTGCCAGCAGCTTAGGGGGGACAACTGGCTACACCTTC	CASSLGGTTGYTF
NA	NA	TRBV7-9	TRBJ2-1	13	TGTGCCAGCAGCTACGACAGTGTCGGGGAGCAGTTCTTC	CASSYDSVGEQFF
NA	NA	TRBV11-3	TRBJ2-1	13	TGTGCCAGCAGCCTGGGGGACTTCAATGAGCAGTTCTTC	CASSLGDFNEQFF
many	TRBD1	TRBV10-3	TRBJ1-2	14	TGTGCCATCAGTGAGGCAGGGGGGCTAAATGGCTACACCTTC	CAISEAGGLNGYTF
few	TRBD1	TRBV27	TRBJ1-2	13	TGTGCCAGCGGGGACAGCTTTTACTATGGCTACACCTTC	CASGDSFYYGYTF
many	NA	TRBV6-6	TRBJ1-1	15	TGTGCCAGCAGTTACTCAGAACAGAGGGTCGCTGAAGCTTTCTTT	CASSYSEQRVAEAFF
NA	NA	TRBV21-1	TRBJ2-7	16	TGTGCCAGCAGCTTTGAGGGGGCGGAAGGGTACTACGAGCAGTACTTC	CASSFEGAEGYYEQYF
NA	NA	TRBV21-1	TRBJ1-5	17	TGTGCCAGCAGCAAAAAAGGAAGGGGGGGCCTCAATCAGCCCCAGCATTTT	CASSKKGRGGLNQPQHF
NA	NA	TRBV6-5	TRBJ1-1	14	TGTGCCAGCCGTAAGAGGGTTAGCCGAGTAGAAGCTTTCTTT	CASRKRVSRVEAFF